The rows below give T cell receptor beta chains drawn from one sample of a study of T-cell memory formation after mild COVID-19. One entry per CDR3 protein results from TCRdb running MiXCR on the 5' RACE reads. The repertoire includes some 350,000 distinct CDR3 sequences, 10% to 15% of them detected once, and about a fifth sits in the top ten. Source material: PBMCs or a T cell subset sorted from them (not recorded which). The receptors here all came from a man between 18 and 35 years old who had mild COVID-19 (a few samples of this study predate the infection). Cell type and time point are not known. Both conserved end residues are part of each CDR3. The order of the fields is clone size, J gene, D gene, V gene, CDR3 protein, CDR3 DNA. A D gene is named only where the DNA matches it firmly. Some rows mark clone size as missing; the rest say once, few, many or name a class of expanded clone.

few | TRBJ1-2 | . | TRBV6-5 | CASSYDKYPSYGYTF | TGTGCCAGCAGTTACGACAAGTACCCTAGCTATGGCTACACCTTC
. | TRBJ1-2 | TRBD1 | TRBV14 | CASSQVPTGGNYGYTF | TGTGCCAGCAGCCAAGTCCCGACAGGGGGGAACTATGGCTACACCTTC
. | TRBJ2-1 | . | TRBV19 | CASTCPEQFF | TGTGCCAGTACCTGTCCCGAGCAGTTCTTC
few | TRBJ1-2 | TRBD1 | TRBV7-2 | CASSSGQNYGYTF | TGTGCCAGCAGCTCGGGACAGAACTATGGCTACACCTTC
few | TRBJ1-5 | TRBD1 | TRBV15 | CATSREGQGAWQPQHF | TGTGCCACCAGCAGAGAGGGGCAGGGGGCCTGGCAGCCCCAGCATTTT
few | TRBJ2-3 | TRBD2 | TRBV4-2 | CASSPTPLGTSGYTQYF | TGTGCCAGCAGCCCCACTCCCCTCGGGACTAGCGGTTATACGCAGTATTTT
few | TRBJ2-7 | . | TRBV7-2 | CASSLGLAWSYEQYF | TGTGCCAGCAGCTTAGGTCTGGCGTGGTCCTACGAGCAGTACTTC
few | TRBJ2-2 | . | TRBV2 | CASSRTSNTGELFF | TGTGCCAGCAGCAGGACATCGAACACCGGGGAGCTGTTTTTT
. | TRBJ2-1 | TRBD2 | TRBV5-1 | CASSYGPGLAGGLNEQFF | TGCGCCAGCAGCTATGGTCCGGGACTAGCGGGGGGGCTTAATGAGCAGTTCTTC
. | TRBJ2-1 | . | TRBV7-9 | CASSLLDRTYNEQFF | TGTGCCAGCAGCCTTCTCGACAGGACCTACAATGAGCAGTTCTTC
. | TRBJ2-5 | . | TRBV5-1 | CASSFQGEGESQYF | TGCGCCAGCAGCTTCCAAGGGGAAGGGGAGAGCCAGTACTTC
. | TRBJ2-5 | . | TRBV5-1 | CASKRAPQETQYF | TGCGCCAGCAAACGGGCACCACAAGAGACCCAGTACTTC
many | TRBJ2-3 | . | TRBV12-3/TRBV12-4 | CASSQDYNTDTQYF | TGTGCCAGCAGTCAAGACTATAACACAGATACGCAGTATTTT
. | TRBJ2-1 | . | TRBV19 | CASRHGGRNEQFF | TGTGCCAGTAGGCATGGGGGTCGGAATGAGCAGTTCTTC
. | TRBJ2-7 | TRBD1 | TRBV6-5 | CASRYDRQGSYEQYF | TGTGCCAGCAGATACGACCGACAGGGTTCCTACGAGCAGTACTTC
. | TRBJ1-2 | . | TRBV5-1 | CASSFAGQDYGYTF | TGCGCCAGCAGCTTCGCAGGGCAGGACTATGGCTACACCTTC
few | TRBJ2-5 | TRBD1 | TRBV29-1 | CSVEGMGQGEWMGETQYF | TGCAGCGTTGAAGGAATGGGACAGGGGGAGTGGATGGGAGAGACCCAGTACTTC
few | TRBJ1-4 | TRBD1 | TRBV6-5 | CASSYAAGGYEKLFF | TGTGCCAGCAGTTACGCGGCAGGGGGTTATGAAAAACTGTTTTTT
few | TRBJ2-1 | TRBD2 | TRBV5-1 | CASSLEGLAGNNEQFF | TGCGCCAGCAGCTTGGAAGGGCTAGCGGGTAACAATGAGCAGTTCTTC
few | TRBJ1-5 | . | TRBV28 | CASTLRERGNQPQHF | TGTGCCAGCACCCTCAGGGAGCGGGGCAATCAGCCCCAGCATTTT
. | TRBJ2-3 | TRBD2 | TRBV10-3 | CAISESGAFTDTQYF | TGTGCCATCTCGGAAAGCGGGGCCTTCACAGATACGCAGTATTTT
many | TRBJ2-1 | . | TRBV5-1 | CASSLAAAGKGNEQFF | TGCGCCAGCAGCTTGGCCGCGGCAGGGAAAGGCAATGAGCAGTTCTTC
few | TRBJ2-2 | . | TRBV6-5 | CASSYSDFSGQGELFF | TGTGCCAGCAGTTACTCGGACTTTAGCGGACAGGGGGAGCTGTTTTTT
. | TRBJ1-6 | TRBD1 | TRBV4-1 | CASSRLIQGAWNSPLHF | TGCGCCAGCAGCCGATTAATTCAGGGGGCATGGAATTCACCCCTCCACTTT
. | TRBJ2-5 | . | TRBV7-3 | CASSLTGGGQETQYF | TGTGCCAGCAGCTTAACGGGGGGAGGCCAAGAGACCCAGTACTTC
few | TRBJ2-2 | . | TRBV24-1 | CATSAGRGGELFF | TGTGCCACCAGTGCAGGGCGTGGCGGGGAGCTGTTTTTT
. | TRBJ1-6 | . | TRBV4-1 | CASSQERAGMRYSPLHF | TGCGCCAGCAGCCAAGAGAGGGCAGGGATGAGGTATTCACCCCTCCACTTT
few | TRBJ2-1 | TRBD1 | TRBV4-2 | CASSQPGQGYNEQFF | TGTGCCAGCAGCCAACCGGGACAGGGATACAATGAGCAGTTCTTC
. | TRBJ2-2 | . | TRBV28 | CASSLRDHPGELFF | TGTGCCAGCAGTTTGCGAGATCACCCCGGGGAGCTGTTTTTT
few | TRBJ1-1 | . | TRBV5-1 | CASKRQTMNTEAFF | TGCGCCAGCAAAAGACAGACCATGAACACTGAAGCTTTCTTT
few | TRBJ1-2 | . | TRBV6-5 | CASSPTDLYGYTF | TGTGCCAGCAGTCCAACCGACCTCTATGGCTACACCTTC
. | TRBJ2-2 | TRBD2 | TRBV7-3 | CASSPPGTSGATGELFF | TGTGCCAGCAGCCCCCCGGGCACTAGCGGAGCCACCGGGGAGCTGTTTTTT
. | TRBJ2-5 | . | TRBV7-9 | CASSPRDSAMGTQYF | TGTGCCAGCAGCCCAAGGGACTCAGCCATGGGGACCCAGTACTTC
. | TRBJ1-2 | TRBD1 | TRBV10-3 | CAISAPGQGNYGYTF | TGTGCCATCAGTGCCCCGGGACAGGGGAACTATGGCTACACCTTC
. | TRBJ2-1 | . | TRBV10-3 | CAIRGRQEQFF | TGTGCCATCAGAGGGCGTCAGGAGCAGTTCTTC
few | TRBJ1-1 | . | TRBV5-4 | CASSESTAMNTEAFF | TGTGCCAGCAGCGAGTCAACCGCGATGAACACTGAAGCTTTCTTT
many | TRBJ1-5 | . | TRBV7-9 | CASSPPMGNQPQHF | TGTGCCAGCAGTCCACCAATGGGCAATCAGCCCCAGCATTTT
. | TRBJ2-2 | TRBD1 | TRBV6-2/TRBV6-3 | CASRGQENTGELFF | TGTGCCAGCAGGGGACAGGAGAACACCGGGGAGCTGTTTTTT
. | TRBJ1-5 | . | TRBV5-5 | CASSLVLVGWGQPQHF | TGTGCCAGCAGCTTGGTCCTTGTCGGGTGGGGGCAGCCCCAGCATTTT
. | TRBJ1-5 | . | TRBV27 | CASANRDGNQPQHF | TGTGCCAGCGCCAACAGGGATGGCAATCAGCCCCAGCATTTT
. | TRBJ1-4 | . | TRBV11-2 | CASSLGRKLFF | TGTGCCAGCAGCTTAGGCAGGAAACTGTTTTTT
. | TRBJ2-1 | . | TRBV2 | CASKERFVNEQFF | TGTGCCAGCAAGGAGCGGTTTGTCAATGAGCAGTTCTTC
. | TRBJ2-5 | TRBD1 | TRBV5-6 | CASSSPGQKQETQYF | TGTGCCAGCAGCTCACCGGGACAGAAACAAGAGACCCAGTACTTC
. | TRBJ2-3 | TRBD2 | TRBV4-1 | CASSHQAGGADTQYF | TGCGCCAGCAGCCATCAAGCGGGGGGAGCAGATACGCAGTATTTT
. | TRBJ2-5 | TRBD1 | TRBV7-2 | CASTTTGGRTQYF | TGTGCCAGCACCACGACAGGGGGGCGGACCCAGTACTTC
few | TRBJ2-2 | TRBD2 | TRBV4-2 | CASSPLAGSGTGELFF | TGTGCCAGCAGCCCCTTAGCGGGTTCGGGTACCGGGGAGCTGTTTTTT
. | TRBJ1-5 | . | TRBV5-5 | CASSSTGLSEPQHF | TGTGCCAGCAGCTCGACAGGCCTTTCAGAGCCCCAGCATTTT
many | TRBJ2-7 | . | TRBV29-1 | CSVEGSDNSRDYEQYF | TGCAGCGTTGAAGGGTCAGACAATTCCCGGGACTACGAGCAGTACTTC
few | TRBJ2-3 | . | TRBV6-4 | CASKKVASGITDTQYF | TGTGCCAGCAAAAAGGTCGCGTCAGGAATCACAGATACGCAGTATTTT
. | TRBJ2-3 | . | TRBV24-1 | CATSDSTSTDTQYF | TGTGCCACCAGTGACTCCACTTCCACAGATACGCAGTATTTT
few | TRBJ2-2 | . | TRBV6-2/TRBV6-3 | CASSYPSSPIPGELFF | TGTGCCAGCAGTTACCCCAGTTCGCCCATCCCCGGGGAGCTGTTTTTT
many | TRBJ1-1 | . | TRBV5-1 | CASSLARERGSGTEAFF | TGCGCCAGCAGCTTGGCGAGGGAGCGAGGGTCGGGCACTGAAGCTTTCTTT
few | TRBJ1-4 | . | TRBV19 | CASIRTDRGDEKLFF | TGTGCCAGTATTAGGACCGATCGAGGGGATGAAAAACTGTTTTTT
few | TRBJ2-1 | . | TRBV4-1 | CASSSGLSYNEQFF | TGCGCCAGCAGCTCGGGACTCAGCTACAATGAGCAGTTCTTC
. | TRBJ2-3 | . | TRBV5-1 | CASSSSAGKDTQYF | TGCGCCAGCAGCTCTAGCGCGGGGAAGGATACGCAGTATTTT
many | TRBJ1-1 | . | TRBV6-5 | CASSYASSGTEAFF | TGTGCCAGCAGTTATGCAAGTAGTGGCACTGAAGCTTTCTTT
. | TRBJ1-2 | TRBD1 | TRBV6-2/TRBV6-3 | CASSYRRQGRNYGYTF | TGTGCCAGCAGTTACCGACGACAGGGGAGGAACTATGGCTACACCTTC